What follows are 5 T cell receptor beta chains derived from one specimen sequenced in a study of blood T cell repertoires in COVID-19. Repertoires were generated with immunoSEQ multiplex PCR, while TCRdb's copy carries only in-frame clones and drops some. This sample has 140,000 to 150,000 clones, with roughly 82% found just once. The sample consisted of peripheral blood. These receptors all come from a man between 60 and 75 years old with active or convalescent COVID-19.

This clone was detected only once. The genes are TRBV5-1 and TRBJ2-7; D perhaps matches TRBD1 (6 bases). CDR3 length: 15 amino acids. V was shortened by 0 bases and J by 3 bases, with 13 bases between the two germline ends. Germline CDR1 reads SGHRS; CDR2 reads YFSETQ. Here the CDR3 reads CASSLVAGVNYEQYF. CDR3 nucleotide sequence: TGCGCCAGCAGCTTGGTGGCAGGGGTTAACTACGAGCAGTACTTC.

V is TRBV5-6 and J is TRBJ2-1, with 7 bases identical to TRBD2. The CDR3 totals 16 residues. The germline CDR1 and CDR2 sequences are SGHDT and YYEEEE. V dropped 5 bases and J dropped 6; count of bases not matched to a gene: 14. For the CDR3, the DNA is TGTGCCAGCAGGGAGACCGGGAGGCGCGTCCTCAATGAGCAGTTCTTC. Protein sequence: CASRETGRRVLNEQFF.

The CDR3 sequence is CSVGPGPEAFF. The CDR3 DNA reads TGCAGCGTTGGTCCAGGGCCTGAAGCTTTCTTT. This chain links TRBV29-1 with TRBJ1-1, with D possibly being TRBD1 (5 bases). CDR3 length: 11 residues. Germline CDR1 is SQVTM and CDR2 is ANQGSEA. Deletions cut 4 bases from V and 6 bases from J, with 9 bases between.

The gene calls are TRBV9 and TRBJ2-1; 10 bases line up with TRBD2. Germline CDR1 SGDLS, CDR2 YYNGEE. With V trimmed by 3 bases and J by 7 bases, 7 bases remained unmatched. The CDR3 covers 15 residues. The CDR3 sequence is CASSGVAGGGNEQFF. CDR3 nucleotide sequence: TGTGCCAGCAGCGGAGTAGCGGGAGGTGGAAATGAGCAGTTCTTC.

CDR3 sequence (DNA): TGTGCCAGCAGCAATGGTGTGGGACAGGGGGCCAACGAGCAGTACTTC. Its translation: CASSNGVGQGANEQYF. This chain links TRBV5-5 with TRBJ2-7; 12 nucleotides align to TRBD1. The CDR3 has 16 amino acids. The germline V gene encodes CDR1 SGHKS and CDR2 YYEKEE (reference sequence). Trimming cost V 4 bases and J 5 bases; bases outside gene matches: 10.